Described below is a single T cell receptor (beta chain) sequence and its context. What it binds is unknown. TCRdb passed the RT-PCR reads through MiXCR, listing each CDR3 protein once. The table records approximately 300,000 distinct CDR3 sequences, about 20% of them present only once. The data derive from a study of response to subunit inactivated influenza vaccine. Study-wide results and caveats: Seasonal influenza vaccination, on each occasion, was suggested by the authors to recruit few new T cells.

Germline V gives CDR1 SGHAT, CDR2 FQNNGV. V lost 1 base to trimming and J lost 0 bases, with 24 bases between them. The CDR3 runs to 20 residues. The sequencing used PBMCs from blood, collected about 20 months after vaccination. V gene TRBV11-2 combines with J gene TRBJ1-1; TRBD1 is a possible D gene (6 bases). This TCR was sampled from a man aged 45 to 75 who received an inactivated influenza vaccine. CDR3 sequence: CASSLVGPGRGQPMNTEAFF. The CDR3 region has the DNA TGTGCCAGCAGCTTAGTAGGGCCCGGCAGGGGCCAGCCTATGAACACTGAAGCTTTCTTT.